This TCR beta chain appears in the sequencing data of a study of CD8 T cells in ankylosing spondylitis. In making TCR beta libraries, quantitative 5'-RACE with molecular barcodes was used. TCRdb reprocessed the 5' RACE reads via MiXCR and lists one record per CDR3 protein. The table shows around 100,000 distinct CDR3 sequences, with more than 20% occurring only once. V dropped 5 bases and J dropped 10 bases, with 15 bases sitting between them. CDR3 length: 14 residues. From germline, CDR1 is MNHNS and CDR2 SASEGT. Sequenced: synovial fluid, either unsorted or a sorted T cell fraction (not recorded which). The chain employs TRBV6-1 and TRBJ1-6; TRBD1 is a possible D gene (6 bases). The sequence derives from a male donor with ankylosing spondylitis. CDR3: CASSPRDNESPLHF. As DNA, the CDR3 is TGTGCCAGCAGTCCCCGGGACAACGAGTCACCCCTCCACTTT.